A selection of T cell receptor beta chains follows, all from one sample in a study of blood T cell repertoires in COVID-19. Assay: immunoSEQ multiplex PCR; the TCRdb copy retains only in-frame clones and omits some. The table has over 200,000 clones, about 87% seen once. Sequencing was performed on peripheral blood. These receptors all stem from a man aged 25-45 years with COVID-19, enrolled during active disease. The CDR3 runs from the conserved cysteine through the conserved F or W. Fields, in order: V gene, clone size, J gene, D gene, CDR3 DNA, CDR3 protein. D genes are given only for firm matches. The size of a clone is reported for some rows only, either as once, few or many, or as a class for expanded clones.

v_call: TRBV6-2/TRBV6-3; clone_size: .; j_call: TRBJ1-5; d_call: .; cdr3_nt: TGTGCCAGCAGTTTTCCCCCTGGGGGGATCCATCAGCCCCAGCATTTT; cdr3_aa: CASSFPPGGIHQPQHF
v_call: TRBV28; clone_size: .; j_call: TRBJ2-6; d_call: TRBD1; cdr3_nt: TGTGCCAGCGGTAGGACAGGGGGCTTCTCTGGGGCCAACGTCCTGACTTTC; cdr3_aa: CASGRTGGFSGANVLTF
v_call: TRBV15; clone_size: .; j_call: TRBJ1-2; d_call: TRBD1; cdr3_nt: TGTGCCACCAGCGGAACAGGGGCCCTAGCTAACTATGGCTACACCTTC; cdr3_aa: CATSGTGALANYGYTF
v_call: TRBV5-1; clone_size: .; j_call: TRBJ2-7; d_call: .; cdr3_nt: TGCGCCAGCAGCGATCGGGAAACCGAGCAGTACTTC; cdr3_aa: CASSDRETEQYF
v_call: TRBV9; clone_size: .; j_call: TRBJ2-1; d_call: .; cdr3_nt: TGTGCCAGCAGCGTAGACGTACAGGGTAACAATGAGCAGTTCTTC; cdr3_aa: CASSVDVQGNNEQFF
v_call: TRBV4-1; clone_size: few; j_call: TRBJ2-5; d_call: TRBD2; cdr3_nt: TGCGCCAGCAGCCAAGGGTCCAGCGGGATGTATGAGACCCAGTACTTC; cdr3_aa: CASSQGSSGMYETQYF
v_call: TRBV11-2; clone_size: .; j_call: TRBJ2-5; d_call: .; cdr3_nt: TGTGCCAGCAGCCTAGATCCGGCGGGATTGCAAGAGACCCAGTACTTC; cdr3_aa: CASSLDPAGLQETQYF
v_call: TRBV4-3; clone_size: .; j_call: TRBJ2-1; d_call: TRBD1; cdr3_nt: TGCGCCAGCAGCCCTGGGACAGGGCCTATTCACGAGCAGTTCTTC; cdr3_aa: CASSPGTGPIHEQFF
v_call: TRBV7-2; clone_size: once; j_call: TRBJ2-6; d_call: .; cdr3_nt: TGTGCCAGCAGCTTAGCGGTGGGACACCCCTCTGGGGCCAACGTCCTGACTTTC; cdr3_aa: CASSLAVGHPSGANVLTF
v_call: TRBV9; clone_size: .; j_call: TRBJ1-6; d_call: .; cdr3_nt: TGTGCCAGCAGGACGGGGTATAATTCACCCCTCCACTTT; cdr3_aa: CASRTGYNSPLHF
v_call: TRBV6-5; clone_size: .; j_call: TRBJ1-1; d_call: .; cdr3_nt: TGTGCCAGCAGGTACGGACAGATGAACACTGAAGCTTTCTTT; cdr3_aa: CASRYGQMNTEAFF
v_call: TRBV6-5; clone_size: .; j_call: TRBJ1-2; d_call: TRBD1; cdr3_nt: TGTGCCAGCAGTTTACGGGACAGGTATACCTATGGCTACACCTTC; cdr3_aa: CASSLRDRYTYGYTF
v_call: TRBV4-3; clone_size: few; j_call: TRBJ1-5; d_call: .; cdr3_nt: TGCGCCAGCAGCCAAGACAGGGCTTCCAATCAGCCCCAGCATTTT; cdr3_aa: CASSQDRASNQPQHF
v_call: TRBV4-3; clone_size: .; j_call: TRBJ1-1; d_call: TRBD1; cdr3_nt: TGCGCCAGCAGCCAACCGGGACAGGGGGCAACTGAAGCTTTCTTT; cdr3_aa: CASSQPGQGATEAFF
v_call: TRBV2; clone_size: .; j_call: TRBJ2-7; d_call: .; cdr3_nt: TGTGCCAGCAGTCGGAGTGGGTACGAGCAGTACTTC; cdr3_aa: CASSRSGYEQYF
v_call: TRBV6-5; clone_size: .; j_call: TRBJ1-4; d_call: TRBD1; cdr3_nt: TGTGCCAGCAGTTTATCGGGGACAGCAACTAATGAAAAACTGTTTTTT; cdr3_aa: CASSLSGTATNEKLFF
v_call: TRBV4-2; clone_size: .; j_call: TRBJ2-3; d_call: TRBD2; cdr3_nt: TGTGCCAGCAGCCAGACTAGCGGGGGGTTGGATACGCAGTATTTT; cdr3_aa: CASSQTSGGLDTQYF
v_call: TRBV6-2/TRBV6-3; clone_size: .; j_call: TRBJ1-1; d_call: TRBD1; cdr3_nt: TGTGCCAGCAGTTATCAGGGGGCGGCCACTGAAGCTTTCTTT; cdr3_aa: CASSYQGAATEAFF
v_call: TRBV19; clone_size: .; j_call: TRBJ2-4; d_call: TRBD1; cdr3_nt: TGTGCCAGTAGTACGGACAGGGCGAACATTCAGTACTTC; cdr3_aa: CASSTDRANIQYF
v_call: TRBV24-1; clone_size: .; j_call: TRBJ2-1; d_call: .; cdr3_nt: TGTGCCACCAGTGCACCCCAGGGTCGGATCAGAGAGCAGTTCTTC; cdr3_aa: CATSAPQGRIREQFF
v_call: TRBV19; clone_size: .; j_call: TRBJ1-5; d_call: .; cdr3_nt: TGTGCCAGTAGTATACTCGGGGTCTATAGCAATCAGCCCCAGCATTTT; cdr3_aa: CASSILGVYSNQPQHF
v_call: TRBV4-3; clone_size: .; j_call: TRBJ1-2; d_call: .; cdr3_nt: TGCGCCAGCAGCCATCCCGACAGGTCCTATGGCTACACCTTC; cdr3_aa: CASSHPDRSYGYTF
v_call: TRBV27; clone_size: .; j_call: TRBJ1-3; d_call: .; cdr3_nt: TGTGCCACCCGGGGGGGAGTCCGGGGAAACACCATATATTTT; cdr3_aa: CATRGGVRGNTIYF
v_call: TRBV24-1; clone_size: .; j_call: TRBJ1-5; d_call: TRBD1; cdr3_nt: TGTGCCACCAGTGCGGGACAGGGGGGAAATCAGCCCCAGCATTTT; cdr3_aa: CATSAGQGGNQPQHF
v_call: TRBV11-3; clone_size: .; j_call: TRBJ1-1; d_call: .; cdr3_nt: TGTGCCAGCAGCTTAGGGGGCGGAGAAGCTTTCTTT; cdr3_aa: CASSLGGGEAFF
v_call: TRBV4-3; clone_size: .; j_call: TRBJ2-7; d_call: TRBD1; cdr3_nt: TGCGCCAGCAGCCCCACACAGGGGATGAACTACGAGCAGTACTTC; cdr3_aa: CASSPTQGMNYEQYF